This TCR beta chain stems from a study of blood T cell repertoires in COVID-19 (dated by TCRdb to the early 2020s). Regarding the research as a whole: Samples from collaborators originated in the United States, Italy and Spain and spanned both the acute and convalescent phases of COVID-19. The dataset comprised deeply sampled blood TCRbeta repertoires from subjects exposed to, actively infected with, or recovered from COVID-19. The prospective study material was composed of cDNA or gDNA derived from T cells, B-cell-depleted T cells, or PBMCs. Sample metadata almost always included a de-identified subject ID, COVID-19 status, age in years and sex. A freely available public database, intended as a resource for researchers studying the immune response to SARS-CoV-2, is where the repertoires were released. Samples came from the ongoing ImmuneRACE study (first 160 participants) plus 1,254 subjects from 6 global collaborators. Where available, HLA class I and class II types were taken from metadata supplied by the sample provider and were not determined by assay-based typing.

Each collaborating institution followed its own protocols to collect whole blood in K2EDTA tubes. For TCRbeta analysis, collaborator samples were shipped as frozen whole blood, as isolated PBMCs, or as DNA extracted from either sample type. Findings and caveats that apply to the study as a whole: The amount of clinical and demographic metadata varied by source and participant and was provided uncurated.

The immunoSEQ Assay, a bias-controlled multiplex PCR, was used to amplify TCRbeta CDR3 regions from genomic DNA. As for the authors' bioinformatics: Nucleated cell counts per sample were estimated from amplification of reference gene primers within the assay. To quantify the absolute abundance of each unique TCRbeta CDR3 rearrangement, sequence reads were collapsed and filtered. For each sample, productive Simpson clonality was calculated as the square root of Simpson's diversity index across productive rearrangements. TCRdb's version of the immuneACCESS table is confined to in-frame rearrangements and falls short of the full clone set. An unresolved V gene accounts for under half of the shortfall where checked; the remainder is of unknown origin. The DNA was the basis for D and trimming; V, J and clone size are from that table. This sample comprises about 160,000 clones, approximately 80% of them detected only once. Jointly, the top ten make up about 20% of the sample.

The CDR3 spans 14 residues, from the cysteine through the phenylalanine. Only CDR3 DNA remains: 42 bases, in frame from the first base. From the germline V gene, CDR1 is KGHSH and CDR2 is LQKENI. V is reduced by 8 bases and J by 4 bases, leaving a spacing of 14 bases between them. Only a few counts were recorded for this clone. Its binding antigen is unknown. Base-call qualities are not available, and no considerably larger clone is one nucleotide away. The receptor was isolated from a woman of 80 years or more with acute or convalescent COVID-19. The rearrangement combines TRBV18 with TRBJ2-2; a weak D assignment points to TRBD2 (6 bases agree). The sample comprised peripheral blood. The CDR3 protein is CASRSDGGTGELFF. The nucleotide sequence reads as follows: TGTGCCAGCCGGAGCGACGGGGGCACCGGGGAGCTGTTTTTT.